The 23 T cell receptor beta chains in this list originate from one sample, sequenced in a study of CD8 T cells in ankylosing spondylitis. Study-level points and caveats: A motif in TCR beta, a set of 8 or 9 highly homologous variants, appeared characteristic of ankylosing spondylitis blood.

TCRdb re-derived calls from the 5' RACE reads in MiXCR, one entry per CDR3 protein. The table lists 200,000 to 250,000 distinct CDR3 sequences, around 17% of them singletons, with approximately 40% in the top ten. These TCRs are of unknown antigen specificity. The sample was blood, either unsorted or a sorted T cell fraction (not recorded which). These receptors were collected from a male donor with ankylosing spondylitis.

This chain uses TRBV4-2 with TRBJ2-2; D unresolved. The CDR3 is 14 amino acids. V lost 2 bases and J 2 bases, leaving 6 bases between the germline ends. Germline V CDR1 and CDR2: LGHNA, YNFKEQ. CDR3 loop: CASSQPGNTGELFF. As DNA, the CDR3 is TGTGCCAGCAGCCAACCAGGAAACACCGGGGAGCTGTTTTTT.

The chain joins TRBV20-1 to TRBJ1-4; D call uncertain. The CDR3 spans 16 residues. V lost 0 bases to trimming and J lost 0 bases, with 11 bases between them. Germline loops: CDR1 DFQATT, CDR2 SNEGSKA (reference sequence). Here the CDR3 DNA reads TGCAGTGCTAGAGATCTTAGGGTTGCAACTAATGAAAAACTGTTTTTT. Protein sequence: CSARDLRVATNEKLFF.

This clonotype was observed many times. The chain is built from TRBV7-2 and TRBJ1-2, with a tentative D call TRBD1 (6 bases). Trimming shortened V by 2 bases and J by 5 bases, and 12 bases separated the two germline ends. Germline V gene lookup returns CDR1 SGHTA and CDR2 FQGNSA. The length of the CDR3 is 14 residues. The CDR3 DNA reads as TGTGCCAGCAGCTTATCGGACAGCTATTATGGCTACACCTTC. The encoded protein is CASSLSDSYYGYTF.

J is TRBJ1-3 and V is TRBV7-8; D is unresolved. Between the trimmed V and J ends, which lost 5 bases and 8 bases, there was a span of 16 bases. The CDR3 has 14 residues. CDR1 is SGHVS and CDR2 is FQNEAQ in the germline V gene. The CDR3 region has the DNA TGTGCCAGCAGCCCGTCTCCCCCTGGGGACACCATATATTTT. Its protein product is CASSPSPPGDTIYF.

This clonotype has only a few counts. The V call is TRBV6-1, the J call TRBJ1-5; D gene uncertain. Trimming cost V 8 bases and J 9 bases, with 17 bases left between them. CDR3 size: 13 residues. Germline V lookup: CDR1 MNHNS, CDR2 SASEGT. The CDR3 sequence is CASAGEAPGPQHF. The CDR3 nucleotides read TGTGCCAGCGCTGGGGAGGCTCCGGGGCCCCAGCATTTT.

The sample holds a few counts of this clonotype. The chain carries TRBV7-9 and TRBJ1-1; D perhaps matches TRBD1 (5 bases). The CDR3 loop spans 15 amino acids. Trimming cost V 1 base and J 2 bases, with 11 bases left between them. Germline lookup yields CDR1 SEHNR and CDR2 FQNEAQ (reference sequence). The CDR3 is CASSLGGGSNTEAFF. CDR3 DNA sequence: TGTGCCAGCAGCTTAGGGGGCGGATCAAACACTGAAGCTTTCTTT.

J is TRBJ2-3 and V is TRBV14; TRBD2 might be the D (6 bases). The CDR3 loop spans 16 amino acids. V gave up 0 bases and J gave up 3 bases, with 13 bases separating them. Germline CDR1 reads SGHDN; CDR2 reads FVKESK. Here the CDR3 reads CASSQEAGPGTDTQYF. Written as DNA, the CDR3 is TGTGCCAGCAGCCAAGAGGCGGGGCCCGGGACAGATACGCAGTATTTT.

The chain links TRBV5-6 to TRBJ2-1; D is unclear. V was clipped by 6 bases and J by 0 bases, with 4 bases between them. The CDR3 runs to 12 residues. Germline V lookup: CDR1 SGHDT, CDR2 YYEEEE. The CDR3 loop reads CASTISYNEQFF. The CDR3 DNA sequence: TGTGCCAGCACGATCTCCTACAATGAGCAGTTCTTC.

This clonotype has more than one count but fewer than ten. CDR3 region: CASSLLAGGPSTDTQYF. CDR3 nucleotide sequence: TGTGCCAGCAGTTTACTAGCGGGAGGACCAAGCACAGATACGCAGTATTTT. The chain has TRBV27 and TRBJ2-3; 11 bases fit TRBD2. The CDR3 extends over 17 amino acids. The trim removed 2 bases at V and 0 bases at J, leaving 4 bases unmatched. CDR1 MNHEY and CDR2 SMNVEV come from the germline V gene (reference sequence).

The rearrangement links TRBV7-9 to TRBJ1-1, with D unresolved. The CDR3 runs 13 residues. Germline assignment: CDR1 SEHNR and CDR2 FQNEAQ (reference sequence). V was clipped by 2 bases and J by 1 base, with 5 bases between them. CDR3 bases: TGTGCCAGCAGCTTACTCGAGAACACTGAAGCTTTCTTT. Protein: CASSLLENTEAFF.

This clonotype was counted a few times. This rearrangement joins TRBV11-2 to TRBJ2-5; unclear D gene. Trimming took 2 bases from V and 2 from J, leaving 9 bases between them. Germline lookup yields CDR1 SGHAT and CDR2 FQNNGV. The length of the CDR3 is 14 residues. The CDR3: CASSLIPPQETQYF. CDR3 nucleotide sequence: TGTGCCAGCAGCTTAATCCCGCCGCAAGAGACCCAGTACTTC.

This clonotype is a singleton in its sample. The chain joins TRBV29-1 to TRBJ2-1; TRBD2 agrees at 9 bases. This CDR3 contains 17 residues. The V gene end was trimmed by 0 bases and the J gene end by 5 bases; junction bases not matched to a gene: 11. Per the germline V gene, CDR1 is SQVTM and CDR2 is ANQGSEA. The CDR3 DNA reads as TGCAGCGTTGAAGAGCTGGCGGGAGGGCCACGGGACAATGAGCAGTTCTTC. This sequence encodes CSVEELAGGPRDNEQFF.

This clonotype was picked up a small number of times. The chain employs TRBV29-1 and TRBJ1-1; D is ambiguous. The CDR3 consists of 14 residues. Per germline, CDR1 SQVTM and CDR2 ANQGSEA. V was shortened by 1 base and J by 7 bases, with 16 bases between the two germline ends. CDR3 sequence (DNA): TGCAGCGTTGAAGCTATGGGCACAGTCAATGAAGCTTTCTTT. Protein sequence: CSVEAMGTVNEAFF.

J is TRBJ1-2 and V is TRBV12-3 or TRBV12-4; D remains unclear. There are 13 residues in the CDR3. The germline V and J ends were trimmed by 1 base and 6 bases, with 9 bases remaining between them. CDR3 protein: CASSLGTPDGYTF. The CDR3 bases are TGTGCCAGCAGTTTAGGCACTCCCGATGGCTACACCTTC.

This clonotype has only a few counts. This chain uses TRBV4-2 with TRBJ1-5, with a weak D call TRBD1 (5 bases). V lost 7 bases and J lost 3, with 13 bases in between. The length of the CDR3 is 14 residues. The V gene's germline CDR1 is LGHNA and CDR2 YNFKEQ. CDR3 loop: CASNPGPDNQPQHF. The CDR3 DNA follows: TGTGCCAGCAACCCGGGACCGGACAATCAGCCCCAGCATTTT.

This clonotype occurred a few times. The V gene is TRBV7-2, the J gene TRBJ2-1; D is unresolved. The CDR3 covers 12 residues. The germline V gene has CDR1 SGHTA and CDR2 FQGNSA. Trimming pared 3 bases from V and 8 bases from J, leaving 8 bases between. Written as DNA, the CDR3 is TGTGCCAGCAGCTTGGGTTTCCATGAGCAGTTCTTC. It encodes CASSLGFHEQFF.

This chain connects TRBV7-8 to TRBJ2-2, with D unclear. Trimming cost V 0 bases and J 4 bases, with 6 bases left between them. The CDR3 loop spans 14 amino acids. Germline V gives CDR1 SGHVS, CDR2 FQNEAQ. The CDR3 protein is CASSLATLTGELFF. CDR3 DNA: TGTGCCAGCAGCTTAGCGACGCTCACCGGGGAGCTGTTTTTT.

V usage is TRBV20-1 and J usage is TRBJ2-5, with a tentative D call TRBD2 (6 bases). The CDR3 runs to 15 residues. The germline V gene encodes CDR1 DFQATT and CDR2 SNEGSKA (reference sequence). V shed 0 bases and J shed 3 bases, with 14 bases lying between them. The chain's CDR3 is CSARDTRTGEETQYF. CDR3 nucleotide sequence: TGCAGTGCTAGAGATACTCGGACGGGGGAAGAGACCCAGTACTTC.

The chain links TRBV6-5 to TRBJ1-6, with D possibly matching TRBD1 (6 bases). CDR1 and CDR2 from the germline V gene are MNHEY and SVGAGI. This CDR3 comprises 17 residues. V was pared by 2 bases and J by 5 bases, with 16 bases between. The CDR3 DNA sequence: TGTGCCAGCAGTTACCGTTACAGGGCTACCGATAATTCACCCCTCCACTTT. Encoded protein: CASSYRYRATDNSPLHF.

V and J are TRBV11-3 and TRBJ2-2; the D gene is possibly TRBD2 (7 bases). Germline CDR1 reads SGHNT; CDR2 reads YENEEA. V gave up 7 bases and J gave up 4 bases, with 13 bases separating them. The CDR3 loop spans 14 amino acids. Here the CDR3 DNA reads TGTGCCAGCACCAGAAGGGGGGGCACCGGGGAGCTGTTTTTT. Translated, it gives CASTRRGGTGELFF.

This clonotype came up a few times. The chain is built from TRBV4-1 and TRBJ2-7; D call uncertain. Looked up from germline, CDR1 is MGHRA and CDR2 is YSYEKL. CDR3 length: 14 amino acids. V shed 0 bases and J shed 3 bases, with 9 bases lying between them. CDR3 bases: TGCGCCAGCAGCCAAGACGACACTGACTACGAGCAGTACTTC. Amino acid sequence: CASSQDDTDYEQYF.

The chain is built from TRBV5-1 and TRBJ2-2; 15 positions match TRBD2. Germline V gene lookup returns CDR1 SGHRS and CDR2 YFSETQ. The CDR3 has 17 amino acids. Germline trimming cut 4 bases from V and 4 bases from J; bases unmatched to any gene: 5. The CDR3 protein is CASSPGLAGGVTGELFF. CDR3 in DNA: TGCGCCAGCAGCCCCGGACTAGCGGGGGGGGTCACCGGGGAGCTGTTTTTT.

CDR3 DNA sequence: TGTGCCACCAGTGATCACAACGGACAGGGTCTTTACGAGCAGTACTTC. It translates to CATSDHNGQGLYEQYF. The chain links TRBV24-1 to TRBJ2-7, with 8 bases matching TRBD1. J was trimmed by 4 bases and V by 3 bases; bases with no gene match: 10. Germline V gene sequence: CDR1 KGHDR, CDR2 SFDVKD. This CDR3 spans 16 amino acids.